This T cell receptor (beta chain) was documented in a study of CD8 T cells in ankylosing spondylitis. Notes on the study in general: Matched ankylosing spondylitis synovial fluid reportedly contained a significantly enriched population of disease-linked clones. Peripheral blood held disease-linked clones only at relatively low frequency, and these were CD8+. Ankylosing spondylitis blood appeared to carry a characteristic TCR beta motif of roughly 8 highly homologous variants.

This clonotype was detected ten times or more. The antigen remains unidentified. Scientists made TCR beta libraries using quantitative 5'-RACE with molecular barcodes. Each CDR3 protein gets one entry after TCRdb re-called the 5' RACE reads with MiXCR. The data contain some 800,000 distinct CDR3 sequences, approximately 12% of them seen just once; the ten biggest clones take up around 0.51%. The source is a male donor with ankylosing spondylitis. Specimen: blood, either unsorted or a sorted T cell fraction (not recorded which).

The CDR3 DNA reads TGCAGTGCCCTACGCGGTTCAGGGATTGATGGCTACACCTTC. Residues: CSALRGSGIDGYTF. This chain connects TRBV20-1 to TRBJ1-2, with D maybe TRBD1 (5 bases). With 6 bases removed from V and 6 bases from J, the gap between germline ends came to 20 bases. This CDR3 has 14 amino acids. Germline CDR1 DFQATT, CDR2 SNEGSKA (reference sequence).